This entry lists 8 T cell receptor beta chains sequenced from one sample in a study of OX40 agonist ivuxolimab in advanced cancers. Sequenced by immunoSEQ multiplex PCR; TCRdb stores in-frame clones only, minus some. The data show approximately 130,000 clones, with approximately 90% seen just once and around 1% held by the top ten. Sequenced here: CD4+ or CD8+ T cells sorted from blood, sampled in a trial of the OX40 agonist ivuxolimab. The receptors were sampled from an adult with an advanced solid tumor such as melanoma, head and neck, liver or kidney cancer.

This chain links TRBV30 with TRBJ2-3; D not resolved. This CDR3 has 15 amino acids. Germline V gives CDR1 GTSNPN, CDR2 SVGIG (reference sequence). Trimming removed 3 bases at V and 2 bases at J, with 15 bases between. CDR3 sequence reads: CAWSKRADNTDTQYF. The DNA for the CDR3 is TGTGCCTGGAGCAAAAGGGCCGATAACACAGATACGCAGTATTTT.

The chain combines TRBV18 with TRBJ2-1; 7 positions match TRBD1. Germline lookup yields CDR1 KGHSH and CDR2 LQKENI. The length of the CDR3 is 14 residues. The V gene end was trimmed by 6 bases and the J gene end by 7 bases; junction bases not matched to a gene: 9. CDR3 in amino acids: CASSADRNGNEQFF. The CDR3 DNA is TGTGCCAGCTCGGCGGACAGGAACGGAAATGAGCAGTTCTTC.

The chain uses TRBV2 and TRBJ1-1; D uncertain. Germline V CDR1 and CDR2: SNHLY, FYNNEI. Between the trimmed V and J ends, which lost 2 bases and 5 bases, there was a span of 12 bases. The CDR3 consists of 14 residues. The CDR3 region is CASSERRGGTEAFF. As DNA, the CDR3 is TGTGCCAGCAGTGAACGGCGGGGAGGGACTGAAGCTTTCTTT.

The J gene is TRBJ2-1, the V gene TRBV7-2, with D maybe TRBD2 (6 bases). The germline gives CDR1 SGHTA, CDR2 FQGNSA. The CDR3 is 16 residues long. Trimming pared 5 bases from V and 5 bases from J, leaving 19 bases between. This chain's CDR3 is CASSPRGNSGNNEQFF. CDR3 coding DNA: TGTGCCAGCAGCCCGCGCGGAAATAGCGGAAACAATGAGCAGTTCTTC.

This chain links TRBV4-1 with TRBJ2-2; 10 nucleotides line up with TRBD2. Germline values: CDR1 MGHRA, CDR2 YSYEKL. The CDR3 is 18 amino acids. V shed 0 bases, J shed 7 bases, and the junction held 11 bases outside the gene matches. The CDR3 nucleotides are TGCGCCAGCAGCCAAGAGGGGGCTAGCGGGAGATCGGTCGGGGAGCTGTTTTTT. Its translation: CASSQEGASGRSVGELFF.

J is TRBJ1-5 and V is TRBV7-3; 7 nucleotides line up with TRBD1. Germline assignment: CDR1 SGHTA and CDR2 FQGTGA. This CDR3 has 16 amino acids. Trimming took 2 bases from V and 9 from J; bases not matched to a gene: 13. CDR3 nucleotides: TGTGCCAGCAGCTTAGAATTTAGACAGGGCAGGGGGCCCCAGCATTTT. It translates to CASSLEFRQGRGPQHF. The full variable domain, its missing parts supplied by reference TRBV7-3 and TRBJ1-5, is GAGVSQTPSNKVTEKGKYVELRCDPISGHTALYWYRQSLGQGPEFLIYFQGTGAADDSGLPNDRFFAVRPEGSVSTLKIQRTERGDSAVYLCASSLEFRQGRGPQHFGDGTRLSIL.

The chain is built from TRBV28 and TRBJ2-7; 9 nucleotides align to TRBD1. Trimming cost V 6 bases and J 6 bases; bases outside gene matches: 6. This CDR3 comprises 13 residues. The germline CDR1 and CDR2 sequences are MDHEN and SYDVKM. The CDR3, as DNA: TGTGCCAGCAGCTCGGGACAGGGAGGCGAGCAGTACTTC. Translating gives CASSSGQGGEQYF.

The sample holds one count of this clone. This chain connects TRBV5-1 to TRBJ2-1; TRBD1 matches at 7 bases. CDR1 is SGHRS, CDR2 YFSETQ, per germline. The CDR3 is made up of 16 amino acids. J was trimmed by 5 bases and V by 4 bases; bases with no gene match: 12. The CDR3 coding sequence is TGCGCCAGCAGCGCCCTGACAGGGTCCCTAAACAATGAGCAGTTCTTC. Residues: CASSALTGSLNNEQFF.